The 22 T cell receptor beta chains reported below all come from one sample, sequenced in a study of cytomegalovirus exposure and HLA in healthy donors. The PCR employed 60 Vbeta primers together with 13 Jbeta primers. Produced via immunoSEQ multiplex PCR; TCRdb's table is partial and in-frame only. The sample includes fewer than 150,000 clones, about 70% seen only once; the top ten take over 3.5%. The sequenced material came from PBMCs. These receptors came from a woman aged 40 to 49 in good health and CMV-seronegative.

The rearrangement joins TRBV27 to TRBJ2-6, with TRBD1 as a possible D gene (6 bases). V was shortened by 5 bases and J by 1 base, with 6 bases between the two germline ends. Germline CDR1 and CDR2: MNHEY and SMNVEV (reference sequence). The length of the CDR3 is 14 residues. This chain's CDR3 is CASSGQSGANVLTF. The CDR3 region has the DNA TGTGCCAGCAGTGGACAGTCTGGGGCCAACGTCCTGACTTTC. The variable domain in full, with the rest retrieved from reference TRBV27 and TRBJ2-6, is EAQVTQNPRYLITVTGKKLTVTCSQNMNHEYMSWYRQDPGLGLRQIYYSMNVEVTDKGDVPEGYKVSRKEKRNFPLILESPSPNQTSLYFCASSGQSGANVLTFGAGSRLTVL.

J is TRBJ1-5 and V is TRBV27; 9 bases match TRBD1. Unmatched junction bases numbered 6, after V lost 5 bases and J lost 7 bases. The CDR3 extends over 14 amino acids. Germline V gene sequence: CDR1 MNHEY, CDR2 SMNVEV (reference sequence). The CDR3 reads CASSPGQGRQPQHF. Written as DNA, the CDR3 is TGTGCCAGCAGTCCAGGACAGGGGCGACAGCCCCAGCATTTT.

CDR3 residues: CASSPIIGSVGVEQFF. In nucleotides, the CDR3 is TGTGCCAGCAGCCCTATAATCGGGAGCGTGGGCGTGGAGCAGTTCTTC. The chain links TRBV9 to TRBJ2-1; maybe TRBD2 (6 bases). V lost 4 bases to trimming and J lost 10 bases, with 24 bases between them. This CDR3 has 16 residues. Germline V lookup: CDR1 SGDLS, CDR2 YYNGEE.

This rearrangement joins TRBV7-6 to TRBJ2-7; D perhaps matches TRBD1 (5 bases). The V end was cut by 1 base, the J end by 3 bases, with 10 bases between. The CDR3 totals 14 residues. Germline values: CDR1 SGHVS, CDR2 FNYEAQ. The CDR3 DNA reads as TGTGCCAGCAGCTTAGACGGGCAGGGCTACGAGCAGTACTTC. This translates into CASSLDGQGYEQYF. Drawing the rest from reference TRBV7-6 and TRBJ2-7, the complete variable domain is GAGVSQSPRYKVTKRGQDVALRCDPISGHVSLYWYRQALGQGPEFLTYFNYEAQQDKSGLPNDRFSAERPEGSISTLTIQRTEQRDSAMYRCASSLDGQGYEQYFGPGTRLTVT.

CDR3 in DNA: TGTGCCAGCAGCTTAGGGATCAACAGACAATACGAGCAGTACTTC. Translated: CASSLGINRQYEQYF. The genes are TRBV13 and TRBJ2-7; D unresolved. This CDR3 is 15 amino acids long. In germline, CDR1 is PRHDT, CDR2 FYEKMQ (reference sequence). V gave up 0 bases and J gave up 4 bases, with 13 bases separating them. Looking up the rest from reference TRBV13 and TRBJ2-7 gives the full variable domain: AAGVIQSPRHLIKEKRETATLKCYPIPRHDTVYWYQQGPGQDPQFLISFYEKMQSDKGSIPDRFSAQQFSDYHSELNMSSLELGDSALYFCASSLGINRQYEQYFGPGTRLTVT.

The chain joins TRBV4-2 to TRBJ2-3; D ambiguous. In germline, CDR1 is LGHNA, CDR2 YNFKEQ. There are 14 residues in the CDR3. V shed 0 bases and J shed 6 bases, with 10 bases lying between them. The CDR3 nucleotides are TGTGCCAGCAGCCAAGAGACAACGGTCGATACGCAGTATTTT. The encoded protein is CASSQETTVDTQYF.

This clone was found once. CDR3 nucleotides: TGTGCCAGTACCGAGGGACAGCTGAACACTGAAGCTTTCTTT. Protein product: CASTEGQLNTEAFF. The gene calls are TRBV19 and TRBJ1-1; TRBD1 matches at 7 bases. This CDR3 spans 14 amino acids. CDR1 is LNHDA, CDR2 SQIVND, per germline (reference sequence). V trimming: 7 bases; J trimming: 0 bases; junction bases outside the gene matches: 5.

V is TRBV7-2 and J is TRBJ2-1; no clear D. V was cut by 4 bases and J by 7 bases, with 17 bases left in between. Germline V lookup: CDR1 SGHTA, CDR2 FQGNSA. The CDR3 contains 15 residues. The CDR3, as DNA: TGTGCCAGCAGCTCATACTACCGAGAGGAAAATGAGCAGTTCTTC. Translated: CASSSYYREENEQFF.

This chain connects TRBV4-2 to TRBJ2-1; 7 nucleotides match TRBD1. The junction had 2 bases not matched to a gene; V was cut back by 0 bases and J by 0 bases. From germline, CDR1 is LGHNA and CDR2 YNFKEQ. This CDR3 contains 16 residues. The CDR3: CASSQDPGGSYNEQFF. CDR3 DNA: TGTGCCAGCAGCCAAGACCCAGGGGGCTCCTACAATGAGCAGTTCTTC.

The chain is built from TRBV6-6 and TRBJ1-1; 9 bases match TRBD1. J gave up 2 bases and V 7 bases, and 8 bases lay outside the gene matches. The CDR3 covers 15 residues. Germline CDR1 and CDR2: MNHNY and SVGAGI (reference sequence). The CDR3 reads CASTTGGQGNTEAFF. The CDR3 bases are TGTGCCAGCACAACGGGGGGACAGGGCAACACTGAAGCTTTCTTT.

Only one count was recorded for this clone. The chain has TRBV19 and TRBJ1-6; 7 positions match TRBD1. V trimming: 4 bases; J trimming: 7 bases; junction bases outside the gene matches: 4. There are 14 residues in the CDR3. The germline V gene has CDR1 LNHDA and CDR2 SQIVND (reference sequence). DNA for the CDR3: TGTGCCAGTAGTACCGGGACAGCGAATTCACCCCTCCACTTT. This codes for CASSTGTANSPLHF. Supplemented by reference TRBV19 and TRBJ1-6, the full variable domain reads DGGITQSPKYLFRKEGQNVTLSCEQNLNHDAMYWYRQDPGQGLRLIYYSQIVNDFQKGDIAEGYSVSREKKESFPLTVTSAQKNPTAFYLCASSTGTANSPLHFGNGTRLTVT.

The CDR3 sequence: CASSNGTGPYEQYF. As DNA, the CDR3 is TGCGCCAGCAGCAACGGGACAGGTCCCTACGAGCAGTACTTC. This sequence joins TRBV5-1 and TRBJ2-7, with TRBD1 identical over 8 bases. CDR3 length equals 14 residues. V gave up 4 bases and J gave up 2 bases; unmatched junction bases: 5. Germline CDR1 reads SGHRS; CDR2 reads YFSETQ.

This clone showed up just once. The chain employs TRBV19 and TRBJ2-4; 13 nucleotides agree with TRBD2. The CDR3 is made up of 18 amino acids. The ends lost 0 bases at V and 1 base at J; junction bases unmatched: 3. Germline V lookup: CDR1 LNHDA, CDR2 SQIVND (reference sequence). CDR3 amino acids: CASSIELAGGPAKNIQYF. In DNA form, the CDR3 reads TGTGCCAGTAGTATAGAACTAGCGGGAGGGCCTGCCAAAAACATTCAGTACTTC. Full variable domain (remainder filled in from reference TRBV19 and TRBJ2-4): DGGITQSPKYLFRKEGQNVTLSCEQNLNHDAMYWYRQDPGQGLRLIYYSQIVNDFQKGDIAEGYSVSREKKESFPLTVTSAQKNPTAFYLCASSIELAGGPAKNIQYFGAGTRLSVL.

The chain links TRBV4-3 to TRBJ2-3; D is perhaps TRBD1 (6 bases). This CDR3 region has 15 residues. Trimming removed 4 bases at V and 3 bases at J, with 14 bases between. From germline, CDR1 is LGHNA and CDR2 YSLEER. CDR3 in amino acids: CASSPRAQGTDTQYF. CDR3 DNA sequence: TGCGCCAGCAGCCCCCGGGCCCAGGGGACAGATACGCAGTATTTT.

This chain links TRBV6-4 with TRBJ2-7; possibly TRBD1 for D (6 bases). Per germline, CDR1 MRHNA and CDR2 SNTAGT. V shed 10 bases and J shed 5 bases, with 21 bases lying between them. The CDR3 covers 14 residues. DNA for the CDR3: TGTGCCAAAACCCTTGGCAGGGGATGGGACGAGCAGTACTTC. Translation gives CAKTLGRGWDEQYF.

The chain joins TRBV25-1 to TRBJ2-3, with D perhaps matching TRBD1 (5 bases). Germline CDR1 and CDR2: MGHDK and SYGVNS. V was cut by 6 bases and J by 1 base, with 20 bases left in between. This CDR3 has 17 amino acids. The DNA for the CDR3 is TGTGCCAGCAGCCCACGAACAGGAACCTTTGGCACAGATACGCAGTATTTT. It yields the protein CASSPRTGTFGTDTQYF.

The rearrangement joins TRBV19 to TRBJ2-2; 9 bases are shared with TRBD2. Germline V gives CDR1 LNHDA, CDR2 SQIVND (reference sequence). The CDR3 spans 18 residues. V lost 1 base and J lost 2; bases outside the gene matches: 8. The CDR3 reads CASSIVGLAGRNTGELFF. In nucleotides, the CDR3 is TGTGCCAGTAGTATAGTGGGGCTAGCGGGGCGAAACACCGGGGAGCTGTTTTTT.

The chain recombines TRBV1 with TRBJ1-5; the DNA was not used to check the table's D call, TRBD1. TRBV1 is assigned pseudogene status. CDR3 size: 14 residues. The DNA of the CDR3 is TGCACCAGCAGCCAAGCCAGGGGCCCCCAGCCCCAGCATTTT. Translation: CTSSQARGPQPQHF.

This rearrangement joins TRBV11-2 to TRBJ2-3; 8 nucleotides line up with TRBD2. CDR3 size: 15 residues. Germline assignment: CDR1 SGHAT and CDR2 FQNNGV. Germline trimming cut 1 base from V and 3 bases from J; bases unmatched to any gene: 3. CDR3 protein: CASSLGAGVTDTQYF. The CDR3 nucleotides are TGTGCCAGCAGCTTAGGAGCGGGAGTGACAGATACGCAGTATTTT.

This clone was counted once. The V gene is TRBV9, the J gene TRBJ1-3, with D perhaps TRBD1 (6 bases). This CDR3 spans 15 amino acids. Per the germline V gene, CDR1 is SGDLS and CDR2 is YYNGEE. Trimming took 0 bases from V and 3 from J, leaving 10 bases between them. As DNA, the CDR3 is TGTGCCAGCAGCGTAGTATCAGGGGTTGGAAACACCATATATTTT. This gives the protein CASSVVSGVGNTIYF. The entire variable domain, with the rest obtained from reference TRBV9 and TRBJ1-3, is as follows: DSGVTQTPKHLITATGQRVTLRCSPRSGDLSVYWYQQSLDQGLQFLIQYYNGEERAKGNILERFSAQQFPDLHSELNLSSLELGDSALYFCASSVVSGVGNTIYFGEGSWLTVV.

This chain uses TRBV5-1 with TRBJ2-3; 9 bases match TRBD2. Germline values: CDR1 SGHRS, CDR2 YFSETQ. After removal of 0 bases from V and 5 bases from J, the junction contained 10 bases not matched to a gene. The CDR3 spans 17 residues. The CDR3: CASSLAPGRGGRDTQYF. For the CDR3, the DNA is TGCGCCAGCAGCTTGGCCCCCGGGCGGGGGGGACGAGATACGCAGTATTTT.

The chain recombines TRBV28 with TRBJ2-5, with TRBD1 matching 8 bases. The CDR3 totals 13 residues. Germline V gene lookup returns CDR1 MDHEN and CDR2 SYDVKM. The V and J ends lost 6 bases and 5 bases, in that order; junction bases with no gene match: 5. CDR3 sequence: CASRSSGGETQYF. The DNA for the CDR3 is TGTGCCAGCAGATCCTCAGGGGGCGAGACCCAGTACTTC.